This T cell receptor (beta chain) comes out of a study of blood T cell repertoires in COVID-19. Patients of the Seattle cohort, enrolled during active infection, were followed longitudinally. The V end was cut by 9 bases, the J end by 4 bases, with 8 bases between. The germline V gene has CDR1 KGHDR and CDR2 SFDVKD. The CDR3 is 11 amino acids. As handled by the study authors: Researchers report that nucleated cell counts were estimated from reference gene primer amplification. Assay: immunoSEQ multiplex PCR; the TCRdb copy retains only in-frame clones and omits some. D and trimming come from the DNA, and the V and J calls and clone size come from that table. The sample holds around 430,000 clones, more than 70% seen once.

The chain combines TRBV24-1 with TRBJ1-2; D unresolved. The sample consisted of peripheral blood. The origin of this receptor is a woman aged 50 to 60 with COVID-19, enrolled during active disease. CDR3 sequence reads: CATLGIYGYTF. The CDR3 nucleotides are TGTGCCACCCTTGGCATCTATGGCTACACCTTC.